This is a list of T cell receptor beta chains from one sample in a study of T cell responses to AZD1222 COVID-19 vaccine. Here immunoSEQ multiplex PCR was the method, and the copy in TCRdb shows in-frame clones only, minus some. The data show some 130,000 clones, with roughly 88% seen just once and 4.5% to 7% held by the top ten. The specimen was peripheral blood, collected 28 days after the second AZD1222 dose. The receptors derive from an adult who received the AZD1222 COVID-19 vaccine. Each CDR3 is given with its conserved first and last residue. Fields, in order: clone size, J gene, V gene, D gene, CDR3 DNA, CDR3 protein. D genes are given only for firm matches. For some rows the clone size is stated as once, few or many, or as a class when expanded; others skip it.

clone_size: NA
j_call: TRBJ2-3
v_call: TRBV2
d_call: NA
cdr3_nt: TGTGCCAGCAGTGAGGTGGCGGATACGCAGTATTTT
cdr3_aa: CASSEVADTQYF

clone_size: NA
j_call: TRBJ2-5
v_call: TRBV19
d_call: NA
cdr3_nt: TGTGCCAGTAGTATAGAGGGAGGTAGCGGGCACAGGGGAGAGACCCAGTACTTC
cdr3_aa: CASSIEGGSGHRGETQYF

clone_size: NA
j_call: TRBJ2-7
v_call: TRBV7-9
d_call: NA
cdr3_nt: TGTGCCAGCAGCACTGGACGAGTCTCCTACGAGCAGTACTTC
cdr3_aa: CASSTGRVSYEQYF

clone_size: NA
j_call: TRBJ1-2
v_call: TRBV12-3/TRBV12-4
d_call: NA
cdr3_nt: TGTGCCAGCAGTTTAGGAGCTGGCTACACCTTC
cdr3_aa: CASSLGAGYTF

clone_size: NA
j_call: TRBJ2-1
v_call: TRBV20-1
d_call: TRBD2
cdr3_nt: TGCAGTGCTTCCGGACTAGCGGAGCAGTTCTTC
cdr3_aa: CSASGLAEQFF

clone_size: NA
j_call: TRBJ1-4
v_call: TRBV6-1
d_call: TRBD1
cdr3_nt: TGTGCCAGCAGTGAAATTAGTATGAGGGGGCAACTGTTTTTT
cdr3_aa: CASSEISMRGQLFF

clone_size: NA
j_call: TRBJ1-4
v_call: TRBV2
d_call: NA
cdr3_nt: TGTGCCAGCAGTGTGAGTGAAAAACTGTTTTTT
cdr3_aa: CASSVSEKLFF

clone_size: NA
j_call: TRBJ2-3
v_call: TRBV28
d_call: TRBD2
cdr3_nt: TGTGCCAGCAGTCTCCCGGGGGGTGCTAGTAGCACAGATACGCAGTATTTT
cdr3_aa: CASSLPGGASSTDTQYF

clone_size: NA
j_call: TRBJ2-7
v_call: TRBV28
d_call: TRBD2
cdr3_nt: TGTGCCAGCAGTTTATTTGCGGGGGATGTATCCTACGAGCAGTACTTC
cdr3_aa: CASSLFAGDVSYEQYF

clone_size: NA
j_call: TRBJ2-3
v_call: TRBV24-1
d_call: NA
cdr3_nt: TGTGCCACCAGTGACTCAGGGGAGGCTAGCACAGATACGCAGTATTTT
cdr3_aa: CATSDSGEASTDTQYF

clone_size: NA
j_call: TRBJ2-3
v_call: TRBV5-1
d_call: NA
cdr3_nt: TGCGCCAGCAGCTCGCGTTCCCGGGAGAGCACAGATACGCAGTATTTT
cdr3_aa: CASSSRSRESTDTQYF

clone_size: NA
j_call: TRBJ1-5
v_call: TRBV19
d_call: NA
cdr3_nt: TGTGCCAGTAAAGGACAGTTAGAGGTCGGCAATCAGCCCCAGCATTTT
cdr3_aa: CASKGQLEVGNQPQHF

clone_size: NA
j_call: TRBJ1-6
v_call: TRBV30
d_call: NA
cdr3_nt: TGTGCCTGGACAACAGGAGACAATTCACCCCTCCACTTT
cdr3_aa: CAWTTGDNSPLHF

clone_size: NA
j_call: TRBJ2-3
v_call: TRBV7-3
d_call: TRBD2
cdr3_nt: TGTGCCAGCAGCTTAGTAGCGGGGGGAACAGATACGCAGTATTTT
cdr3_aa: CASSLVAGGTDTQYF

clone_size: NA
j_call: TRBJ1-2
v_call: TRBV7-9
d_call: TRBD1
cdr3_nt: TGTGCCAGCAGCTTCCGGGACAGCTATGGCTACACCTTC
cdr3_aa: CASSFRDSYGYTF

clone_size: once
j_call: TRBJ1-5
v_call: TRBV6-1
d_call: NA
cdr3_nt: TGTGCCAGCAGTGAGGCGGGAGAATTCAATCAGCCCCAGCATTTT
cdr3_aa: CASSEAGEFNQPQHF

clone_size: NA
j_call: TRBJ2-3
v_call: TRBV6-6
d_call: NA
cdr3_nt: TGTGCCAGTTGTGTGAGTACAGATACGCAGTATTTT
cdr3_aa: CASCVSTDTQYF

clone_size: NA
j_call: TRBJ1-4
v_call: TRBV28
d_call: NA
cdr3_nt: TGTGCCAGCAGCATCCCTTCAGGGGCAGAGGAACTGTTTTTT
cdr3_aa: CASSIPSGAEELFF

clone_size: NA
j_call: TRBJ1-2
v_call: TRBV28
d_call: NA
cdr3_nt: TGTGCCAGCAGTTTATCGGGGCAAATCTATGGCTACACCTTC
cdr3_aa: CASSLSGQIYGYTF

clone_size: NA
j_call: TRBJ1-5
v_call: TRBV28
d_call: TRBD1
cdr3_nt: TGTGCCAGCAGCGTAAACCGGGACAGGGCAGATCAGCCCCAGCATTTT
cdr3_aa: CASSVNRDRADQPQHF

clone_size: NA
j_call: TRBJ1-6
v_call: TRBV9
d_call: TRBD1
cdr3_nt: TGTGCCAGCAGCGTAGGAGCTGACAGGGGAAGTTCACCCCTCCACTTT
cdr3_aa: CASSVGADRGSSPLHF

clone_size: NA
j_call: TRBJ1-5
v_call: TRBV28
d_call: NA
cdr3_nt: TGTGCCAGCAGCCGACCCTTTAGCAATCAGCCCCAGCATTTT
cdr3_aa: CASSRPFSNQPQHF

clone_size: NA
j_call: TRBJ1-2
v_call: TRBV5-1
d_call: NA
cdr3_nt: TGCGCCAGCAGCTTGGGGACGTCCAACTATGGCTACACCTTC
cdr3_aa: CASSLGTSNYGYTF